The 13 T cell receptor beta chains given below trace back to one sample, sequenced in a study of blood T cells in healthy people across ages. The second PCR ran roughly 6 to 11 cycles with a sample-barcoded 5' primer and J-beta primers. TCRdb re-called the 5' RACE reads with MiXCR, one entry per CDR3 protein. The top ten hold around 8% of the sample, which has 1.2 million to 1.5 million distinct CDR3 sequences, approximately 40% seen once. The sequenced sample consisted of blood. These receptor sequences come from a woman under 30 in good health.

The rearrangement uses TRBV2 and TRBJ2-1; D gene uncertain. The length of the CDR3 is 13 residues. Germline V gene data show CDR1 as SNHLY and CDR2 as FYNNEI. V lost 5 bases and J lost 8, with 13 bases in between. Here the CDR3 reads CASSYLKVDEQFF. CDR3 DNA sequence: TGTGCCAGCAGTTACTTAAAGGTCGATGAGCAGTTCTTC.

CDR3 sequence: CASSPQATRNEQYF. DNA of the CDR3: TGTGCCAGCAGCCCCCAAGCGACTAGGAACGAGCAGTACTTC. The J gene is TRBJ2-7, the V gene TRBV7-9, with D perhaps TRBD2 (6 bases). V lost 5 bases and J lost 5, with 16 bases in between. The CDR3 has 14 amino acids. CDR1 is SEHNR and CDR2 is FQNEAQ in the germline V gene (reference sequence).

V gene TRBV18 combines with J gene TRBJ1-5, with TRBD1 identical over 9 bases. This CDR3 region has 16 residues. Germline-derived CDR1 and CDR2 are KGHSH and LQKENI. Losses at the gene ends were 3 bases for V and 5 bases for J; bases not matched to a gene: 8. This chain's CDR3 is CASSPQNRGLDQPQHF. CDR3 nucleotides: TGTGCCAGCTCACCCCAAAACAGGGGGCTAGATCAGCCCCAGCATTTT.

V usage is TRBV6-5 and J usage is TRBJ2-5; the match to TRBD2 covers 11 bases. The end of the DNA is better explained by TRBJ2-7, so the J call may be wrong. CDR1 MNHEY and CDR2 SVGAGI come from the germline V gene. This CDR3 is built from 18 residues. The CDR3 here is CASIKSTSGSVSSYEQYF. Written as DNA, the CDR3 is TGTGCCAGCATTAAATCCACTAGCGGGAGCGTAAGCTCCTACGAGCAGTACTTC.

DNA of the CDR3: TGTGCCAGCAGTCCCCCGGGACGGATTAATGAAAAACTGTTTTTT. As protein: CASSPPGRINEKLFF. The chain links TRBV28 to TRBJ1-4, with D perhaps matching TRBD1 (5 bases). The V end was cut by 5 bases, the J end by 4 bases, with 14 bases between. Germline V CDR1 and CDR2: MDHEN, SYDVKM. The length of the CDR3 is 15 residues.

The rearrangement uses TRBV30 and TRBJ2-3; D tentatively fits TRBD1 or TRBD2 (5 bases each). This CDR3 is 13 amino acids long. Germline CDR1 is GTSNPN and CDR2 is SVGIG (reference sequence). V lost 1 base and J lost 6, with 11 bases in between. CDR3 nucleotide sequence: TGTGCCTGGAGTGGGGACCTCCGGGATACGCAGTATTTT. Translation gives CAWSGDLRDTQYF.

The chain has TRBV27 and TRBJ2-5; TRBD2 agrees at 13 bases. The tail of the sequence fits TRBJ2-7 better, so the J call may be wrong. The CDR3 has 15 residues. The germline V gene has CDR1 MNHEY and CDR2 SMNVEV (reference sequence). CDR3 protein: CASTRGLAGVTEQYF. The DNA for the CDR3 is TGTGCCAGCACCCGAGGACTAGCGGGAGTGACCGAGCAGTACTTC.

There are a few counts of this clonotype. This chain connects TRBV7-3 to TRBJ2-1; no clear D. This CDR3 comprises 15 residues. Germline lookup yields CDR1 SGHTA and CDR2 FQGTGA. Deletions cut 2 bases from V and 5 bases from J, with 13 bases between. For the CDR3, the DNA is TGTGCCAGCAGCTTAGTGGGGTCCTTAAACAATGAGCAGTTCTTC. Its translation: CASSLVGSLNNEQFF.

The rearrangement uses TRBV7-9 and TRBJ1-6; tentative D call: TRBD1 (5 bases). CDR1 is SEHNR and CDR2 is FQNEAQ in the germline V gene (reference sequence). The V gene lost 4 bases and the J gene lost 9 bases, with 19 bases spanning the gap. This CDR3 region has 16 residues. The CDR3 spells CASSSEQEGKGSPLHF. CDR3 bases: TGTGCCAGCAGCTCGGAACAGGAGGGGAAAGGTTCACCCCTCCACTTT.

This sequence joins TRBV6-1 and TRBJ2-7; tentatively, D is TRBD1 (6 bases). The CDR3 has 17 residues. Trimming removed 6 bases at V and 7 bases at J, with 28 bases between. The V gene's germline CDR1 is MNHNS and CDR2 SASEGT. DNA of the CDR3: TGTGCCAGCAGGGAAAGCAGGGGCGGACGCTCCTACAATGAGCAGTACTTC. Encoded protein: CASRESRGGRSYNEQYF.

On this clonotype itself: Sequence at one end of the junction differs from germline and may be a read error. CDR3 sequence reads: CASSLAGQGNSGELFF. The CDR3 nucleotides are TGCGCCAGCAGCTTGGCCGGACAGGGGAACTCCGGGGAGCTGTTTTTT. The chain combines TRBV5-1 with TRBJ2-2, with 9 bases lining up with TRBD1. In germline, CDR1 is SGHRS, CDR2 YFSETQ. There are 16 residues in the CDR3.

The chain joins TRBV10-3 to TRBJ1-1, with 8 bases aligning to TRBD1. V lost 6 bases, J lost 2 bases, and 5 bases stayed unmatched. CDR3 length: 14 residues. Germline V gene sequence: CDR1 ENHRY, CDR2 SYGVKD. DNA of the CDR3: TGTGCCATCAGGGGGACAGGTTCTAACACTGAAGCTTTCTTT. This encodes CAIRGTGSNTEAFF.

This clonotype was seen only a few times. The chain carries TRBV20-1 and TRBJ2-5; TRBD1 matches at 9 bases. This CDR3 contains 14 residues. Trimming cost V 5 bases and J 2 bases; bases outside gene matches: 6. Germline V gene lookup returns CDR1 DFQATT and CDR2 SNEGSKA (reference sequence). The chain's CDR3 is CSARLGTGQETQYF. CDR3 DNA: TGCAGTGCTCGTTTGGGGACAGGGCAAGAGACCCAGTACTTC.